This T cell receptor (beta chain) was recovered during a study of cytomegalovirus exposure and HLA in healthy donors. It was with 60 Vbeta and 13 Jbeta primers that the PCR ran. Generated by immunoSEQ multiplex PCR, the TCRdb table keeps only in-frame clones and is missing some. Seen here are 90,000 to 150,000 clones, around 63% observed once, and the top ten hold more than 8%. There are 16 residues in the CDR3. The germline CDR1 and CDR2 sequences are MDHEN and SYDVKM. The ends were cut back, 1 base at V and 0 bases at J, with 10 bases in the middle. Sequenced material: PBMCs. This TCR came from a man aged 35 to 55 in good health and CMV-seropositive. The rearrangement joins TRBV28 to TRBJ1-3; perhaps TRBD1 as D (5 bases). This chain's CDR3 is CASSLSGQGSGNTIYF. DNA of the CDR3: TGTGCCAGCAGTTTATCGGGTCAGGGCTCTGGAAACACCATATATTTT.